These T cell receptor beta chains were read from a single sample in a study of blood T cell repertoires in COVID-19. Data came from immunoSEQ multiplex PCR; TCRdb stores just in-frame clones and leaves some out. The top ten hold 2.6% of the sample, which has just over 40,000 clones, just under 85% seen once. Sequenced sample: peripheral blood. Receptor source: a woman aged 55-75 years with acute or convalescent COVID-19. Both conserved end residues are part of each CDR3. A D gene is named only where the DNA matches it firmly. Only part of the rows carry a size: once, few, many, or a class if the clone is expanded.

cdr3_aa,cdr3_nt,j_call,clone_size,v_call,d_call
CASTQDSDEQFF,TGTGCCAGCACCCAAGACAGTGATGAGCAGTTCTTC,TRBJ2-1,.,TRBV7-9,.
CASSPLTVSYNEQFF,TGTGCCAGCTCTCCCCTGACTGTCTCCTACAATGAGCAGTTCTTC,TRBJ2-1,.,TRBV11-2,.
CASSYGQVRTDTQYF,TGTGCCAGCAGTTACGGACAGGTCCGCACAGATACGCAGTATTTT,TRBJ2-3,.,TRBV6-6,TRBD1
CASSPSGVSGEYNEQFF,TGTGCCAGCAGCCCTTCGGGTGTGAGCGGGGAATACAATGAGCAGTTCTTC,TRBJ2-1,.,TRBV3-1/TRBV3-2,TRBD2
CASSQGEYNEQFF,TGCGCCAGCAGCCAAGGGGAGTACAATGAGCAGTTCTTC,TRBJ2-1,.,TRBV4-1,.
CSASAGARYNEQFF,TGCAGTGCTAGTGCGGGAGCTAGGTACAATGAGCAGTTCTTC,TRBJ2-1,few,TRBV20-1,TRBD2
CASSQVRHNSPLHF,TGTGCCAGCAGCCAGGTCAGACACAATTCACCCCTCCACTTT,TRBJ1-6,.,TRBV3-1/TRBV3-2,.
CASSLGLQETQYF,TGTGCCAGCAGCTTAGGACTACAAGAGACCCAGTACTTC,TRBJ2-5,.,TRBV7-9,.
CASSLVATGYEQYF,TGTGCCAGCAGCTTGGTGGCTACGGGATACGAGCAGTACTTC,TRBJ2-7,.,TRBV11-1,.
CASSLDSARMETQYF,TGTGCCAGCAGCCTAGACAGTGCCAGGATGGAGACCCAGTACTTC,TRBJ2-5,.,TRBV7-2,.
CASSRKGLAGGPGGSTDTQYF,TGCGCCAGCAGCCGGAAGGGACTAGCGGGGGGGCCGGGAGGAAGCACAGATACGCAGTATTTT,TRBJ2-3,.,TRBV4-1,TRBD2
CASSMLQGSTEAFF,TGTGCCAGCAGCATGCTACAGGGGAGCACTGAAGCTTTCTTT,TRBJ1-1,.,TRBV7-9,TRBD1
CASSYSVGVNTEAFF,TGTGCCAGCAGTTACTCGGTAGGGGTGAACACTGAAGCTTTCTTT,TRBJ1-1,few,TRBV6-6,.
CASSQDPRETQYF,TGTGCCAGCAGCCAAGATCCTAGGGAGACCCAGTACTTC,TRBJ2-5,few,TRBV3-1/TRBV3-2,.
CASSSTGDNQPQHF,TGTGCCAGCTCATCGACAGGGGACAATCAGCCCCAGCATTTT,TRBJ1-5,.,TRBV18,TRBD1
CASSSRGGTSSTPNTGELFF,TGCGCCAGCAGCTCTCGGGGGGGAACTAGTTCCACCCCGAACACCGGGGAGCTGTTTTTT,TRBJ2-2,.,TRBV5-1,TRBD2
CASSLGIAGGTGELFF,TGTGCCAGCAGCTTAGGGATAGCGGGAGGCACCGGGGAGCTGTTTTTT,TRBJ2-2,few,TRBV11-3,TRBD2
CASSLLTYNEQFF,TGTGCCAGCAGCTTGCTAACCTACAATGAGCAGTTCTTC,TRBJ2-1,.,TRBV11-3,.
CASSYRDRVLAYNEQFF,TGTGCCAGCAGCTACCGGGACAGGGTTTTAGCATACAATGAGCAGTTCTTC,TRBJ2-1,.,TRBV5-5,TRBD1
CASSAYSYEQYF,TGTGCCAGCAGTGCGTACAGTTACGAGCAGTACTTC,TRBJ2-7,.,TRBV2,.
CASSSSSGGAFEQFF,TGCGCCAGCAGCTCATCTAGCGGGGGGGCTTTTGAGCAGTTCTTC,TRBJ2-1,.,TRBV5-1,TRBD2
CASSEQTGQPTDTQYF,TGTGCCAGCAGTGAACAGACAGGCCAACCCACAGATACGCAGTATTTT,TRBJ2-3,.,TRBV6-1,.
CASSRDSYNEQFF,TGTGCCAGCAGCCGGGACAGCTACAATGAGCAGTTCTTC,TRBJ2-1,once,TRBV7-3,TRBD1
CASSISFIRTEAFF,TGTGCCAGCAGCATTAGCTTTATCCGCACTGAAGCTTTCTTT,TRBJ1-1,.,TRBV7-2,.
CASGLAGGGNEQFF,TGTGCCAGCGGACTAGCGGGGGGGGGCAATGAGCAGTTCTTC,TRBJ2-1,.,TRBV28,TRBD2
CASSLAGGGGYNEQFF,TGCGCCAGCAGCTTGGCGGGCGGGGGCGGTTACAATGAGCAGTTCTTC,TRBJ2-1,.,TRBV5-1,.
CASSPSGSQDTQYF,TGTGCCAGCAGCCCTAGCGGGAGTCAAGATACGCAGTATTTT,TRBJ2-3,.,TRBV3-1/TRBV3-2,TRBD2
CASSSLWTDTNTEAFF,TGTGCCAGCAGTTCCCTCTGGACAGATACGAACACTGAAGCTTTCTTT,TRBJ1-1,.,TRBV27,.
CASSPQRGLSTDTQYF,TGTGCCAGCAGCCCCCAGCGGGGGCTTAGCACAGATACGCAGTATTTT,TRBJ2-3,.,TRBV9,TRBD2
CASSLDRAGANTEAFF,TGTGCCAGCAGCCTAGACCGTGCCGGAGCGAACACTGAAGCTTTCTTT,TRBJ1-1,.,TRBV11-1,.
CASSIDRRTNEKLFF,TGTGCCAGTAGTATCGACAGGAGGACTAATGAAAAACTGTTTTTT,TRBJ1-4,.,TRBV19,.
CSASYPGDVWSNQPQHF,TGCAGTGCTAGTTACCCAGGGGACGTATGGAGCAATCAGCCCCAGCATTTT,TRBJ1-5,.,TRBV20-1,.
CASSDSLAGGNEQFF,TGTGCCAGCAGTGACTCACTAGCGGGAGGGAATGAGCAGTTCTTC,TRBJ2-1,few,TRBV6-4,TRBD2